These T cell receptor beta chains were read from a single sample in a study of T cells in Graves' hyperthyroidism and ophthalmopathy. TCRdb independently ran MiXCR on the multiplex PCR reads; one entry per CDR3 protein. Of nearly 600,000 distinct CDR3 sequences listed, 13% to 15% are singletons. Sequencing was carried out using blood. The receptors derive from a woman between 18 and 30 years old with Graves' ophthalmopathy. The CDR3 runs from the conserved cysteine through the conserved F or W. A D gene is named only where the DNA matches it firmly. For some rows the clone size is stated as once, few or many, or as a class when expanded; others skip it.

v_call	j_call	d_call	clone_size	cdr3_aa	cdr3_nt
TRBV15	TRBJ2-2	NA	many	CATSRDRKRTGELFF	TGTGCCACCAGCAGAGATAGAAAGAGGACCGGGGAGCTGTTTTTT
TRBV18	TRBJ2-1	NA	many	CASSPPPTTEQFF	TGTGCCAGCTCACCACCCCCAACGACTGAGCAGTTCTTC
TRBV28	TRBJ1-2	NA	NA	CASLVDSPNYGYTF	TGTGCCAGCCTCGTGGACAGCCCCAACTATGGCTACACCTTC
TRBV18	TRBJ1-1	NA	NA	CASSPNDNLMNTEAFF	TGTGCCAGCTCACCTAACGACAATCTGATGAACACTGAAGCTTTCTTT
TRBV6-6	TRBJ2-1	NA	few	CASSYSMGPDNEQFF	TGTGCCAGCAGTTACTCGATGGGTCCTGACAATGAGCAGTTCTTC
TRBV6-1	TRBJ1-4	TRBD1	NA	CASSGQGTTNEKLFF	TGTGCCAGCTCTGGACAGGGGACCACTAATGAAAAACTGTTTTTT
TRBV3-1	TRBJ2-7	TRBD2	NA	CASSLTSGRRSYEQYF	TGTGCCAGCAGCCTGACTAGCGGGAGACGATCCTACGAGCAGTACTTC
TRBV11-3	TRBJ2-1	NA	many	CASSLGGGLRSYNEQFF	TGTGCCAGCAGCTTAGGAGGTGGGCTGCGTTCCTACAATGAGCAGTTCTTC
TRBV7-3	TRBJ2-5	TRBD2	few	CASSLGTSKGETQYF	TGTGCCAGCAGCTTAGGGACTAGCAAGGGAGAGACCCAGTACTTC
TRBV7-8	TRBJ1-1	TRBD1	few	CASSLTTDREAEAFF	TGTGCCAGCAGCTTAACAACTGACAGGGAAGCTGAAGCTTTCTTT
TRBV19	TRBJ2-3	NA	few	CASSMGGPTDTQYF	TGTGCCAGTAGTATGGGGGGGCCCACAGATACGCAGTATTTT
TRBV30	TRBJ1-1	NA	NA	CAGEGGFGEAFF	TGTGCCGGAGAAGGGGGGTTTGGGGAAGCTTTCTTT
TRBV12-3/TRBV12-4	TRBJ1-3	NA	many	CASSLLVGGNTIYF	TGTGCCAGCAGTTTATTAGTAGGGGGGAACACCATATATTTT
TRBV6-1	TRBJ2-1	NA	many	CASSRGGLSYNEQFF	TGTGCCAGCAGCCGAGGGGGACTATCCTACAATGAGCAGTTCTTC
TRBV4-2	TRBJ2-3	NA	many	CASSQEEYGTDTQYF	TGTGCCAGCAGCCAAGAGGAGTACGGCACAGATACGCAGTATTTT
TRBV29-1	TRBJ2-1	NA	few	CSVDREGNEQFF	TGCAGCGTTGACCGGGAAGGCAATGAGCAGTTCTTC
TRBV5-5	TRBJ2-7	NA	many	CASSLMGAYEQYF	TGTGCCAGCAGCTTGATGGGGGCCTACGAGCAGTACTTC
TRBV12-3/TRBV12-4	TRBJ1-2	TRBD1	many	CASSSTGFSYGYTF	TGTGCCAGCAGTTCGACAGGGTTTAGCTATGGCTACACCTTC
TRBV6-1	TRBJ2-4	NA	few	CASEVQHGGWAKNIQYF	TGTGCCAGCGAAGTACAACATGGGGGCTGGGCCAAAAACATTCAGTACTTC
TRBV19	TRBJ1-1	NA	NA	CASSISGLWGVIGEAFF	TGTGCCAGTAGTATAAGCGGGTTATGGGGGGTCATCGGTGAAGCTTTCTTT
TRBV2	TRBJ2-3	TRBD1	NA	CASSTGGAGTDTQYF	TGTGCCAGCAGTACAGGGGGCGCGGGCACAGATACGCAGTATTTT
TRBV12-3/TRBV12-4	TRBJ1-5	NA	once	CASSLSGGGQPQHF	TGTGCCAGCAGTTTATCGGGGGGCGGGCAGCCCCAGCATTTT
TRBV27	TRBJ2-7	TRBD1	many	CASSLSFQGDYEQYF	TGTGCCAGCAGTTTATCATTCCAGGGGGATTACGAGCAGTACTTC
TRBV2	TRBJ2-3	NA	many	CASSEFNTDTQYF	TGTGCCAGCAGTGAGTTTAACACAGATACGCAGTATTTT
TRBV18	TRBJ2-7	NA	NA	CASSPRGAHYEQYF	TGTGCCAGCTCACCACGAGGCGCCCATTACGAGCAGTACTTC
TRBV24-1	TRBJ2-1	NA	many	CATSDLRGYNEQFF	TGTGCCACCAGTGATCTCAGGGGATACAATGAGCAGTTCTTC
TRBV4-2	TRBJ2-7	TRBD2	few	CASSQQAGGAGLHEQYF	TGTGCCAGCAGCCAACAGGCCGGGGGGGCGGGACTCCACGAGCAGTACTTC
TRBV12-3/TRBV12-4	TRBJ2-3	NA	few	CASSSLNPPGTDTQYF	TGTGCCAGCAGTTCCCTGAACCCCCCTGGCACAGATACGCAGTATTTT
TRBV4-2	TRBJ1-2	TRBD1	few	CASSQTGGAAYGYTF	TGTGCCAGCAGCCAAACAGGGGGCGCTGCCTATGGCTACACCTTC
TRBV13	TRBJ2-1	NA	many	CASGGGWYNEQFF	TGTGCCAGCGGGGGCGGTTGGTACAATGAGCAGTTCTTC
TRBV7-9	TRBJ2-3	NA	many	CASRPGTRRIDTQYF	TGTGCCAGCAGACCAGGGACCCGCCGGATAGATACGCAGTATTTT
TRBV28	TRBJ1-2	NA	many	CASQSHQGRVNYGYTF	TGTGCCAGCCAGTCCCATCAGGGGCGGGTAAACTATGGCTACACCTTC
TRBV29-1	TRBJ2-5	NA	many	CSVPPGTGFQETQYF	TGCAGCGTTCCGCCAGGGACGGGATTTCAAGAGACCCAGTACTTC
TRBV7-9	TRBJ2-1	NA	NA	CASSPRDSGSYNEQFF	TGTGCCAGCAGCCCGCGGGACAGCGGGAGCTACAATGAGCAGTTCTTC
TRBV7-3	TRBJ2-7	NA	many	CASSPGTGDSYEQYF	TGTGCCAGCAGCCCTGGGACGGGTGACTCCTACGAGCAGTACTTC
TRBV20-1	TRBJ1-2	NA	many	CSAHSGDGYTF	TGCAGTGCTCACTCGGGCGATGGCTACACCTTC
TRBV3-1	TRBJ2-7	NA	many	CASSHEAQAYEQYF	TGTGCCAGCAGCCATGAAGCGCAAGCCTACGAGCAGTACTTC
TRBV6-2/TRBV6-3	TRBJ2-7	NA	many	CASSYVREMGEQYF	TGTGCCAGCAGTTACGTGAGGGAGATGGGCGAGCAGTACTTC
TRBV7-3	TRBJ2-1	NA	many	CASSLFAGSSYNEQFF	TGTGCCAGCAGCTTATTCGCAGGGAGCTCCTACAATGAGCAGTTCTTC
TRBV20-1	TRBJ2-7	TRBD2	many	CSATSGLAGSFPYEQYF	TGCAGTGCTACAAGTGGGCTAGCGGGATCCTTCCCCTACGAGCAGTACTTC
TRBV30	TRBJ2-5	NA	many	CAWTRQLSQETQYF	TGTGCCTGGACTCGCCAGTTGAGCCAAGAGACCCAGTACTTC
TRBV28	TRBJ2-7	TRBD2	many	CASSLAPGTTYEQYF	TGTGCCAGCAGTTTGGCTCCCGGGACTACCTACGAGCAGTACTTC
TRBV19	TRBJ2-2	NA	NA	CASSDRPNTGELFF	TGTGCCAGTAGCGACAGGCCCAACACCGGGGAGCTGTTTTTT
TRBV7-9	TRBJ2-5	TRBD2	NA	CASSLSGWGLAGGQETQYF	TGTGCCAGCAGCTTAAGTGGATGGGGGCTAGCGGGAGGCCAAGAGACCCAGTACTTC
TRBV4-1	TRBJ1-6	NA	few	CASSHRQTANSPLHF	TGCGCCAGCAGCCATCGACAGACCGCTAATTCACCCCTCCACTTT
TRBV4-1	TRBJ2-7	TRBD2	NA	CASSPERGLADEQYF	TGCGCCAGCAGCCCCGAGAGAGGACTAGCAGATGAGCAGTACTTC
TRBV6-1	TRBJ2-6	NA	many	CASSHSRPGQSPSGANVLTF	TGTGCCAGCAGTCATAGTCGGCCAGGACAGTCCCCCTCTGGGGCCAACGTCCTGACTTTC
TRBV28	TRBJ1-2	NA	many	CASSSRQTTYGYTF	TGTGCCAGCAGTTCTCGACAGACCACATATGGCTACACCTTC
TRBV28	TRBJ2-2	NA	many	CASSLDEGLNTGELFF	TGTGCCAGCAGTTTAGATGAGGGTTTGAACACCGGGGAGCTGTTTTTT
TRBV20-1	TRBJ1-2	NA	NA	CSAPRGGEGDNYGYTF	TGCAGTGCACCCAGAGGGGGGGAGGGGGACAACTATGGCTACACCTTC
TRBV7-2	TRBJ2-3	NA	many	CASSSSRYTDTQYF	TGTGCCAGCAGCTCTAGCCGCTACACAGATACGCAGTATTTT
TRBV20-1	TRBJ2-3	TRBD2	few	CSALSSGRAMNTQYF	TGCAGTGCATTATCTAGCGGGAGGGCCATGAATACGCAGTATTTT
TRBV12-3/TRBV12-4	TRBJ2-1	NA	NA	CASSQDSEQFF	TGTGCCAGCAGTCAGGACAGTGAGCAGTTCTTC
TRBV24-1	TRBJ2-5	NA	many	CATSDYRTPGTQYF	TGTGCCACCAGTGATTATCGGACACCGGGGACCCAGTACTTC
TRBV19	TRBJ1-6	NA	many	CASSLDGGYNSPLHF	TGTGCCAGTAGCCTCGACGGGGGGTATAATTCACCCCTCCACTTT